These 14 T cell receptor beta chains originate from one sample sequenced in a study of CD8+CD57+ T cells in acquired aplastic anemia. Genomic DNA acted as the template from which TCR beta VDJ combination and CDR3 sequence profiling were carried out. TCRdb ran MiXCR on the reads and lists one entry per CDR3 protein. The sample has approximately 250,000 distinct CDR3 sequences; about 80% are singletons. It was patients with CD8+CD57+ cell expansion by flow cytometry who were chosen for sequencing. Sequenced material: sorted CD4+, CD8+, or CD8+CD57+ T cells (not recorded which) from PBMCs. The receptor set was obtained from a human donor with aplastic anemia.

Of note for this clonotype: The conserved phenylalanine or tryptophan is not found at the CDR3 terminus, so this likely reflects a read error. The DNA is left out, because the CDR3 cannot be placed on it with certainty; the CDR3 is given as TCRdb lists it. The CDR3 sequence is CASGYGGTDTQEVFP. The chain couples TRBV2 to TRBJ1-1; the table assigns TRBD1, which was not confirmed against the DNA. The CDR3 length equals 15 residues, ends included. The germline CDR1 and CDR2 sequences are SNHLY and FYNNEI.

The genes are TRBV11-2 and TRBJ2-7; a weak D match, TRBD1 (6 bases). V shed 6 bases and J shed 8 bases, with 17 bases lying between them. Germline CDR1 and CDR2: SGHAT and FQNNGV. This CDR3 has 13 residues. The CDR3 region has the DNA TGTGCCAGCAGGATCACACAGGGATTGAAGCAGTACTTC. Its translation is CASRITQGLKQYF. Together with reference TRBV11-2 and TRBJ2-7, the CDR3 gives the full variable domain: EAGVAQSPRYKIIEKRQSVAFWCNPISGHATLYWYQQILGQGPKLLIQFQNNGVVDDSQLPKDRFSAERLKGVDSTLKIQPAKLEDSAVYLCASRITQGLKQYFGPGTRLTVT.

Note on this clonotype: The junction differs from germline at one of its ends, possibly a read error. The genes are TRBV2 and TRBJ1-1, with a tentative D call TRBD1 (6 bases). The CDR3 loop spans 14 amino acids. Germline CDR1 reads SNHLY; CDR2 reads FYNNEI. The CDR3 sequence is CASSLLGGGTEAFF. The CDR3 DNA is TGTGCCAGCAGCCTCCTCGGTGGGGGCACTGAAGCTTTTTTT.

The chain employs TRBV20-1 and TRBJ2-1; 9 nucleotides align to TRBD1. After removal of 3 bases from V and 7 bases from J, the junction contained 13 bases not matched to a gene. The CDR3 loop spans 16 amino acids. Per germline, CDR1 DFQATT and CDR2 SNEGSKA (reference sequence). The CDR3 region is CSASPSTGGEINEQFF. As DNA, the CDR3 is TGCAGTGCTAGTCCATCGACAGGGGGGGAGATTAATGAGCAGTTCTTC.

CDR3 coding DNA: TGTGCCAGCAGCTTAGCGGGAGGCGCCGAAACCCTGTCTTACGAGCAGTACGTC. Its protein product is CASSLAGGAETLSYEQYV. The chain couples TRBV7-8 to TRBJ2-7; a weak D match, TRBD2 (6 bases). The CDR3 length is 18 residues. Per germline, CDR1 SGHVS and CDR2 FQNEAQ. V dropped 0 bases and J dropped 4 bases, with 22 bases sitting between them.

On this clonotype itself: Sequence at one end of the junction differs from germline and may be a read error. V is TRBV7-8 and J is TRBJ2-7; 7 nucleotides line up with TRBD2. CDR1 and CDR2 (germline): SGHVS, FQNEAQ. This CDR3 has 14 residues. The CDR3 coding sequence is TGTGCCACCAGCGGCCCGGGAGGAGCCGATACGCAGTACTTC. Its protein product is CATSGPGGADTQYF.

The rearrangement joins TRBV7-3 to TRBJ2-3; 8 bases match TRBD2. The CDR3 consists of 14 residues. V gave up 7 bases and J gave up 15 bases; unmatched junction bases: 18. Germline CDR1 reads SGHTA; CDR2 reads FQGTGA. CDR3 bases: TGTGCCAGCACATTAGCGGGAAACGCCGTTGAACACTATTTT. This sequence encodes CASTLAGNAVEHYF. Full variable domain (outside the CDR3, taken from reference TRBV7-3 and TRBJ2-3): GAGVSQTPSNKVTEKGKYVELRCDPISGHTALYWYRQSLGQGPEFLIYFQGTGAADDSGLPNDRFFAVRPEGSVSTLKIQRTERGDSAVYLCASTLAGNAVEHYFGPGTRLTVL.

Comment on this clonotype: This likely comes from a read error, as the CDR3 has no conserved phenylalanine or tryptophan at its end. No DNA is shown, since the ends of the CDR3 on it are uncertain; the CDR3 is the one TCRdb lists. The chain uses TRBV9 and TRBJ2-1; the table gives TRBD1 as D, unverified against the DNA. Inclusive of both ends, the CDR3 amounts to 13 amino acids. The germline V gene has CDR1 SGDLS and CDR2 YYNGEE. This CDR3 is CASSEGGNKEQFV.

The chain links TRBV7-9 to TRBJ2-3; the D is unclear. The CDR3 spans 14 residues. Per germline, CDR1 SEHNR and CDR2 FQNEAQ (reference sequence). V lost 2 bases and J lost 6, with 12 bases in between. The CDR3 spells CASSLQRGRDTQYF. The CDR3 DNA is TGTGCCAGCAGCTTACAAAGAGGTCGCGATACGCAGTATTTT.

The chain couples TRBV13 to TRBJ2-1; 9 nucleotides match TRBD1. Per the germline V gene, CDR1 is PRHDT and CDR2 is FYEKMQ (reference sequence). V shed 5 bases, J shed 7 bases, and the junction held 9 bases outside the gene matches. CDR3 size: 15 residues. The CDR3: CASSGDRQGGNEQFF. The CDR3 DNA follows: TGTGCCAGCAGCGGCGATAGACAGGGGGGGAATGAGCAGTTCTTC.

The genes are TRBV7-6 and TRBJ2-7, with D uncertain. This CDR3 is 14 amino acids long. Germline CDR1 SGHVS, CDR2 FNYEAQ. The DNA for the CDR3 is TGTGCCAGCAGCTTGAGTTCCTATAATGCACCCCTCCACGTC. Encoded protein: CASSLSSYNAPLHV.

V is TRBV7-9 and J is TRBJ1-1; no clear D. This CDR3 spans 15 amino acids. V was pared by 3 bases and J by 13 bases, with 24 bases between. Germline CDR1 reads SEHNR; CDR2 reads FQNEAQ (reference sequence). CDR3 in DNA: TGTGCCAGCAGCTTTGTTCAACCGACCGGGGAGCTGTTTTTCTTT. This encodes CASSFVQPTGELFFF.

To note about this clonotype: The conserved final phenylalanine or tryptophan is absent from the CDR3, which likely points to a read error. No DNA is shown, since the ends of the CDR3 on it are uncertain; the CDR3 is the one TCRdb lists. V is TRBV7-9 and J is TRBJ2-3; the table's D call, TRBD1, has no DNA check behind it. Germline assignment: CDR1 SEHNR and CDR2 FQNEAQ (reference sequence). The CDR3 region is 13 residues in length, termini included. CDR3 sequence reads: CASSLVPGEPFYG.

This clonotype was counted only a few times. This chain joins TRBV9 and TRBJ1-1; tentatively, D is TRBD1 (5 bases). The V gene's germline CDR1 is SGDLS and CDR2 YYNGEE. The V end lost 2 bases, the J end lost 12 bases, and 23 bases lay between the germline ends. CDR3 length equals 15 residues. The CDR3 region is CASSVPLAGGLETFF. DNA for the CDR3: TGTGCCAGCAGCGTCCCCTTAGCGGGGGGGTTAGAGACTTTCTTT.